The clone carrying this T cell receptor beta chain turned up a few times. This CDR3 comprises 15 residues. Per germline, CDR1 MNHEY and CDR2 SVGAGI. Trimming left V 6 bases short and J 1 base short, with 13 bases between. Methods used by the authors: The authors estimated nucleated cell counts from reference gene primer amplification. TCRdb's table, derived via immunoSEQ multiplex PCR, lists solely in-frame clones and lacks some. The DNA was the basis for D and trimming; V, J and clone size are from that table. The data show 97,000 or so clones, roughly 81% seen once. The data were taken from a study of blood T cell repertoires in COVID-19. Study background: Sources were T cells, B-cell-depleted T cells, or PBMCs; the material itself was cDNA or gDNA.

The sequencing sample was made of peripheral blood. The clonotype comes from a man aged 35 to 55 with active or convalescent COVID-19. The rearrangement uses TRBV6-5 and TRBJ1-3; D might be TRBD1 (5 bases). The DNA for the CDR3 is TGTGCCAGCAGCTCAGACAGTTCTTCTGGAAACACCATATATTTT. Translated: CASSSDSSSGNTIYF.